A selection of T cell receptor beta chains follows, all from one sample in a study of OX40 agonist ivuxolimab in advanced cancers. Assay used: immunoSEQ multiplex PCR; TCRdb lists only in-frame clones, some missing. Here the sample spans tens of thousands of clones, about four fifths being singletons. Sequences were derived from CD4+ or CD8+ T cells sorted from blood, sampled in a trial of the OX40 agonist ivuxolimab. These receptors were taken from an adult with an advanced solid tumor such as melanoma, head and neck, liver or kidney cancer. The conserved cysteine and the conserved F or W are not part of the CDR3 here. Fields, in order: clone size, V gene, CDR3 protein. Expanded clones are given a class, and other clones once, few, many or no size at all.

>-|TRBV27
ASTFGMNTGELF
>-|TRBV2
ASSEGPPLH
>-|TRBV6-5
ASSSQTSGITDTQY
>-|TRBV10-3
AISDSLAADPSLTEAF
>-|TRBV5-4
ASSLEGTNEKLF
>-|TRBV6-4
ASSERTGRGYT
>-|TRBV19
ASSGTTDTQY
>few|TRBV11-1
ASRQLGPSRTGELF
>-|TRBV5-5
ASSFGGSNEQF
>-|TRBV27
ASSLSPGPNYGYT
>-|TRBV6-5
ASSWQGVSYNEQF
>-|TRBV19
ASSPPGASWGYT
>few|TRBV19
ASSVTSGDYNEQF
>-|TRBV19
ASTDRGLYNEQF
>-|TRBV7-6
ASSPSRRDSPLH
>-|TRBV6-7
ASSYSSGDSTDTQY
>-|TRBV19
ASSIGTGGWETQY
>-|TRBV7-3
ASSLAGQYNEQF
>-|TRBV19
ASNQVRSSNQPQH
>-|TRBV5-8
ASSLSTGLLNEQF
>-|TRBV5-8
ASSFGPYEQY
>few|TRBV2
ASKSGPQSTEAF
>-|TRBV6-1
ASSEIRGRPKETQY
>-|TRBV18
ASSSDRGVTGELF
>-|TRBV6-4
ASSESSQSNEQF
>-|TRBV11-1
ASSLERGRTEAF
>-|TRBV5-1
ASTLLAGEETQY
>-|TRBV6-1
ASSEPRGGSSYNSPLH
>-|TRBV27
ASSLADRVTYEQY
>-|TRBV5-1
ASSLDSRVTRNYEQY
>-|TRBV27
ASSRGREGVGAQPQH
>-|TRBV27
ASSSGLAGGAGELF
>-|TRBV10-3
AISETLTGVENSPLH
>-|TRBV5-4
ASSLAAVSGNTIY
>few|TRBV5-6
ASSLGGQGDEKLF
>few|TRBV19
ASNWGGGDPEAF
>-|TRBV7-3
ASSSSGTSAEQY
>few|TRBV15
ATSRDRTGTLSSPLH
>once|TRBV7-2
ASSLETYREAGWYGYT
>medium-sized|TRBV21-1
ASSKLNPSAILEQY
>-|TRBV19
ASSIGPHRGPTDTQY
>-|TRBV5-6
ASSLTADYGYT
>-|TRBV4-1
ASSPTGYGYT
>once|TRBV6-4
ASSEAGVTDGYT
>-|TRBV7-6
ASSLAQGPMNTEAF